This T cell receptor beta chain was identified in a study of neurological immune-mediated disorders. CDR3 length: 16 residues. CDR1 is SEHNR and CDR2 is FQNEAQ in the germline V gene (reference sequence). One entry per CDR3 protein results from TCRdb running MiXCR on the 5' RACE reads. The sample records 80,000 to 95,000 distinct CDR3 sequences, 3% to 4.5% being singletons. As concerns this clonotype: A read error is possible here, since a much larger clone lies one base away.

This TCR was recovered from a woman in her forties or fifties with multiple sclerosis. The sample was PBMCs. V usage is TRBV7-9 and J usage is TRBJ1-5; D unresolved. CDR3 protein: CASSLVGRAGNPPQHF. The CDR3 region has the DNA TGTGCCAGCAGCTTAGTGGGCCGAGCTGGCAATCCGCCCCAGCATTTT.